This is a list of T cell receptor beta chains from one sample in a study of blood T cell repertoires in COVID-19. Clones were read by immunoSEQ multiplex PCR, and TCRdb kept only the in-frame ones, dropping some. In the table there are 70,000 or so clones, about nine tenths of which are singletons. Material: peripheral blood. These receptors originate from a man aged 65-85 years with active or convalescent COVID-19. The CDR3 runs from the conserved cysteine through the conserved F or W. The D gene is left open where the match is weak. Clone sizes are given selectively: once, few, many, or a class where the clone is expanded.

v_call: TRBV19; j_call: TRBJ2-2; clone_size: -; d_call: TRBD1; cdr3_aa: CASTLPGQGSTGELFF; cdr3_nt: TGTGCCAGTACTCTACCCGGACAGGGATCGACCGGGGAGCTGTTTTTT
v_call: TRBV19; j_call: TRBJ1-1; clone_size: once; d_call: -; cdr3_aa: CASSIDPGHPNTEAFF; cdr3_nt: TGTGCCAGTAGTATAGATCCGGGACACCCTAACACTGAAGCTTTCTTT
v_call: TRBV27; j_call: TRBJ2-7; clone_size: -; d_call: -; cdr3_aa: CASSPGQSYEQYF; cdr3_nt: TGTGCCAGCAGTCCGGGACAATCCTACGAGCAGTACTTC
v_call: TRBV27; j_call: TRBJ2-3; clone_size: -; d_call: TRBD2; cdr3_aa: CASSTSRLARDTQYF; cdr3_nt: TGTGCCAGCAGTACCTCGAGACTAGCCCGAGATACGCAGTATTTT
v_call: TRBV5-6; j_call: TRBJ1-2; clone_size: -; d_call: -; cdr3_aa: CASSWQYGYTF; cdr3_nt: TGTGCCAGCAGCTGGCAATATGGCTACACCTTC
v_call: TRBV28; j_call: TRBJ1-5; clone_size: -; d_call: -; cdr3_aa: CASSQGPAGNQPQHF; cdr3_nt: TGTGCCAGCAGCCAGGGCCCGGCGGGCAATCAGCCCCAGCATTTT
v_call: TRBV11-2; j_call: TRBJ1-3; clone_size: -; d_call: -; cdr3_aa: CASSYDSIQLGQGNTIYF; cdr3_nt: TGTGCCAGCAGCTACGACAGTATCCAGCTCGGTCAAGGAAACACCATATATTTT
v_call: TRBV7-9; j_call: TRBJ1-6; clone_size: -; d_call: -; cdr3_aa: CASSRDRRDNSPLHF; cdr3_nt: TGTGCCAGCAGCCGTGACAGGCGGGATAATTCACCCCTCCACTTT
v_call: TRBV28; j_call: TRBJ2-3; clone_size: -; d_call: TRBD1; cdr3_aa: CASSPRDARTGATDTQYF; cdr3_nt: TGTGCCAGCAGTCCAAGGGACGCGAGGACAGGGGCCACAGATACGCAGTATTTT
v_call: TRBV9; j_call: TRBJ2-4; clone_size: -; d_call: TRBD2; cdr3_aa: CASSVGTSGKNIQYF; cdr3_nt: TGTGCCAGCAGCGTAGGGACTAGCGGTAAAAACATTCAGTACTTC
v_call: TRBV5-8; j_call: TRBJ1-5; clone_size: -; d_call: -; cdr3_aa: CASSLEFDSRTNQPQHF; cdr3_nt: TGTGCCAGCAGCTTGGAATTTGACAGTAGGACCAATCAGCCCCAGCATTTT
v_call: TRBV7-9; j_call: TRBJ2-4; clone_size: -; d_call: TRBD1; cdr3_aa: CASSDDSGTGLAKNIQYF; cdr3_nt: TGTGCCAGCAGCGACGATTCCGGGACAGGACTAGCCAAAAACATTCAGTACTTC
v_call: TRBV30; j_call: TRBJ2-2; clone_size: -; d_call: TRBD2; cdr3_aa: CAWSWLAGGDTGELFF; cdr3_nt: TGTGCCTGGAGTTGGCTAGCGGGAGGGGACACCGGGGAGCTGTTTTTT
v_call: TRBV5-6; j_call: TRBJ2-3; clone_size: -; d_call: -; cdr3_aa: CASSLMGKTDTQYF; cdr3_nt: TGTGCCAGCAGCTTGATGGGCAAGACAGATACGCAGTATTTT
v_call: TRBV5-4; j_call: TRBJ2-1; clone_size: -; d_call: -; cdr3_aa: CASSLLGGSSYNEQFF; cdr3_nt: TGTGCCAGCAGCTTGCTCGGTGGGAGCTCCTACAATGAGCAGTTCTTC
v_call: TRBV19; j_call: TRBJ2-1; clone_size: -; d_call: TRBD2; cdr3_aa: CASSIALAGDWWDNEQFF; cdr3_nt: TGTGCCAGTAGTATAGCTTTGGCGGGAGACTGGTGGGACAATGAGCAGTTCTTC
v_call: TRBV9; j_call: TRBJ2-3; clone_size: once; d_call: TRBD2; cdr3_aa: CASSVGLAAGDTQYF; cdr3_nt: TGTGCCAGCAGCGTTGGACTAGCGGCTGGGGATACGCAGTATTTT
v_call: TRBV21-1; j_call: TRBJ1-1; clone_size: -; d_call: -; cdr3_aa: CASTPTGQALGNTEAFF; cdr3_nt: TGTGCCAGCACCCCTACGGGACAGGCCTTGGGGAACACTGAAGCTTTCTTT
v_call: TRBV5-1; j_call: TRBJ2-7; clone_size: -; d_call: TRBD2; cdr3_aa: CASSLTSGSYEQYF; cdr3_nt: TGCGCCAGCAGCCTTACTAGCGGGAGCTACGAGCAGTACTTC
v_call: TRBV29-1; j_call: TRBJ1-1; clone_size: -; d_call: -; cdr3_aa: CSADTYRDRPNTEAFF; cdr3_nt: TGCAGCGCCGATACCTACAGGGACCGACCGAACACTGAAGCTTTCTTT
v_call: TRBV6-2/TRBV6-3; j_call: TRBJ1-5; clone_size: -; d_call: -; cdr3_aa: CASSTDRYQPQHF; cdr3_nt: TGTGCCAGCAGTACGGACAGATATCAGCCCCAGCATTTT
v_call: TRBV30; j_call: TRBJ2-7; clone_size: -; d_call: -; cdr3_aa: CAWSVLTVEYF; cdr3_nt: TGTGCCTGGAGTGTATTAACGGTGGAGTACTTC
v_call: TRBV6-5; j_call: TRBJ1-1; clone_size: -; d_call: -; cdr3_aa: CASTSGGGEAFF; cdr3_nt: TGTGCCAGCACATCGGGGGGGGGTGAAGCTTTCTTT
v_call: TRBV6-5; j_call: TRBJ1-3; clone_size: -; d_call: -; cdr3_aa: CASRIKSGSGNTIYF; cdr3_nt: TGTGCCAGCAGAATCAAATCAGGATCTGGAAACACCATATATTTT
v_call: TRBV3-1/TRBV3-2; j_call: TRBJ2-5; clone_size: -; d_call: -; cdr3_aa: CASSQNTGRMVTQYF; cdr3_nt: TGTGCCAGCAGCCAAAACACAGGACGAATGGTGACCCAGTACTTC
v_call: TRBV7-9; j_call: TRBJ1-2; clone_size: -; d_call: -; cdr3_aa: CASSLGGGPAGYTF; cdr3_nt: TGTGCCAGCAGCTTAGGTGGTGGGCCGGCAGGCTACACCTTC
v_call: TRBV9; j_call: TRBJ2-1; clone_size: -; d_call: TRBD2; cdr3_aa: CASSAWTSGRPYNEQFF; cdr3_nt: TGTGCCAGCAGCGCCTGGACTAGCGGGAGGCCCTACAATGAGCAGTTCTTC
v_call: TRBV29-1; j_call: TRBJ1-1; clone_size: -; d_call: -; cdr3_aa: CSARQLGGTEAFF; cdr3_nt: TGCAGCGCGCGACAGTTAGGTGGCACTGAAGCTTTCTTT
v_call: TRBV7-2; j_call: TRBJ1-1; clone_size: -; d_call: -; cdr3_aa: CASSFGTLNTEAFF; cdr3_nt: TGTGCCAGCAGCTTTGGGACTCTGAACACTGAAGCTTTCTTT
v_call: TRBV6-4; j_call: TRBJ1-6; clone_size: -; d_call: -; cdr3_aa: CASSPGDNSPLHF; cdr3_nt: TGTGCCAGCAGCCCAGGGGATAATTCACCCCTCCACTTT
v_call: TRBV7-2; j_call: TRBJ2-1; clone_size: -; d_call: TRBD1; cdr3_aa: CASRYLPGTAYNEQFF; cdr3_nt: TGTGCCAGCAGGTACCTTCCCGGGACAGCCTACAATGAGCAGTTCTTC
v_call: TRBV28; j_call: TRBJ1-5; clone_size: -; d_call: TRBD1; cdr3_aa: CASHTTGGSQPQHF; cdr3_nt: TGTGCCAGCCATACTACAGGGGGGAGTCAGCCCCAGCATTTT
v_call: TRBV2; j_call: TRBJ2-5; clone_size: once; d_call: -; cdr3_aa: CASSEALRETQYF; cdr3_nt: TGTGCCAGCAGTGAAGCGCTTCGGGAGACCCAGTACTTC
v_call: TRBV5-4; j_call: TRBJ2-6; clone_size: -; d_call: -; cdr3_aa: CASSLGFPSGANVLTF; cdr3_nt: TGTGCCAGCAGCTTGGGTTTCCCTTCTGGGGCCAACGTCCTGACTTTC
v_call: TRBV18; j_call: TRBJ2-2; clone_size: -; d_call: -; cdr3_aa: CASSPNMNTGELFF; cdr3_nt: TGTGCCAGCTCACCAAACATGAACACCGGGGAGCTGTTTTTT
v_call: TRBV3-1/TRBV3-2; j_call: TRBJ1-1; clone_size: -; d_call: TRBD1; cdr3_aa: CASSRTGTGGAYTEAFF; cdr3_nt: TGTGCCAGCAGCCGAACCGGGACAGGGGGCGCGTACACTGAAGCTTTCTTT
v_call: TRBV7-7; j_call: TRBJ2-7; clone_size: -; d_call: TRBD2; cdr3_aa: CAIGYSGGRSYEQYF; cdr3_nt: TGTGCTATAGGGTATAGCGGGGGCCGCTCCTACGAGCAGTACTTC
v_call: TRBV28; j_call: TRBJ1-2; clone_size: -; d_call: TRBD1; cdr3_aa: CASSPEDRVDGYTF; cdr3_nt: TGTGCCAGCAGCCCCGAAGACAGGGTAGACGGCTACACCTTC
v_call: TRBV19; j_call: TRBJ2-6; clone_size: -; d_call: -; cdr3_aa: CASSSGAAGANVLTF; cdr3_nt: TGTGCCAGTAGCTCTGGGGCAGCTGGGGCCAACGTCCTGACTTTC
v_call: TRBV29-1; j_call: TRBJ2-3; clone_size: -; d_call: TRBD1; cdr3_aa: CSVRGTDTQYF; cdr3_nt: TGCAGCGTCAGGGGGACAGATACGCAGTATTTT
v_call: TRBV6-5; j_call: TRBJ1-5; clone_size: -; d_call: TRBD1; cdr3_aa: CASSPDRGGQPQHF; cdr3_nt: TGTGCCAGCAGCCCAGACAGGGGTGGGCAGCCCCAGCATTTT
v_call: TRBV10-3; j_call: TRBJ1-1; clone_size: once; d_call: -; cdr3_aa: CAIKLSGVGITEAFF; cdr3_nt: TGTGCCATCAAATTGTCCGGGGTAGGGATCACTGAAGCTTTCTTT
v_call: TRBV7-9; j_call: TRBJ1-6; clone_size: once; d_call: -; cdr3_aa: CASSFGQSNNSPLHF; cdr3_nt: TGTGCCAGCAGCTTTGGCCAGTCGAATAATTCACCCCTCCACTTT
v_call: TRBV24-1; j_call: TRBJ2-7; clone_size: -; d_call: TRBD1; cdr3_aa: CATSDPGQGSYEQYF; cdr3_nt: TGTGCCACCAGTGATCCGGGACAGGGGTCCTACGAGCAGTACTTC
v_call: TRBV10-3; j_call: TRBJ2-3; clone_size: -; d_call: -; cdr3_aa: CASTGHETQYF; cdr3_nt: TGTGCCTCAACAGGTCATGAGACGCAGTATTTT
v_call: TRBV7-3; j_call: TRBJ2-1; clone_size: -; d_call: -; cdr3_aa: CASSLTSVLADEQFF; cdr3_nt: TGTGCCAGCAGCTTAACGTCTGTACTAGCCGATGAGCAGTTCTTC
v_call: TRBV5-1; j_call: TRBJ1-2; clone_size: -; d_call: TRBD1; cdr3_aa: CASSLEPTGLNGYTF; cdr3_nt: TGCGCCAGCAGCTTGGAGCCGACAGGGTTGAATGGCTACACCTTC
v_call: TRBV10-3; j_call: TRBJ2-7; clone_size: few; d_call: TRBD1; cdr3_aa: CAISETGGTYEQYF; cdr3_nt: TGTGCCATCAGTGAGACAGGGGGTACCTACGAGCAGTACTTC
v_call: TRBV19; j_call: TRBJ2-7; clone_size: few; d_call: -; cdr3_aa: CASSIGHRVYEQYF; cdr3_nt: TGTGCCAGTAGTATCGGGCACAGGGTCTACGAGCAGTACTTC
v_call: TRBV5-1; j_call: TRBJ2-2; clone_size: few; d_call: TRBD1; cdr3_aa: CASSPPGTGNTGELFF; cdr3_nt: TGCGCCAGCAGCCCTCCCGGGACAGGTAACACCGGGGAGCTGTTTTTT
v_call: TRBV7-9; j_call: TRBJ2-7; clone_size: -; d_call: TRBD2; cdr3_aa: CASSLMGVGGPREQYF; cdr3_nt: TGTGCCAGCAGCTTAATGGGTGTGGGAGGGCCCCGGGAGCAGTACTTC
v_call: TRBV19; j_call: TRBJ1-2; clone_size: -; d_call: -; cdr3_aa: CASSIGQLLYGYTF; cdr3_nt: TGTGCCAGTAGTATCGGTCAACTCCTGTATGGCTACACCTTC
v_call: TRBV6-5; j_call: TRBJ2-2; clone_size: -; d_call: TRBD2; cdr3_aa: CASSYGAGGTGELFF; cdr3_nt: TGTGCCAGCAGTTACGGGGCGGGAGGCACCGGGGAGCTGTTTTTT